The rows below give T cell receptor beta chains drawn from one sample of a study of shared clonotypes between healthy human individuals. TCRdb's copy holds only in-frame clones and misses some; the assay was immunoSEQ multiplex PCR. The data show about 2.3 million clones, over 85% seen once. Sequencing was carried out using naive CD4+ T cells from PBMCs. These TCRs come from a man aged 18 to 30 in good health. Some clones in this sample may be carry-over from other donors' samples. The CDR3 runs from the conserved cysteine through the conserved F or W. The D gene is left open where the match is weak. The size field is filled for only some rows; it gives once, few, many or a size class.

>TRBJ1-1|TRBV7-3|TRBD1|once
TGTGCCAGCAGCTTAGGGGACAGGGTCACTGAAGCTTTCTTT
CASSLGDRVTEAFF
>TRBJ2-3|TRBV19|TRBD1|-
TGTGCCAGTAGTTTGCGGGACAGGACAGATACGCAGTATTTT
CASSLRDRTDTQYF
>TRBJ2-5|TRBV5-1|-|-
TGCGCCAGCAGAGACGTAGAGACCCAGTACTTC
CASRDVETQYF
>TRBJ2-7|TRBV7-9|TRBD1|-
TGTGCCAGCAGCCTGGGACAGGCCATAACCTACGAGCAGTACTTC
CASSLGQAITYEQYF
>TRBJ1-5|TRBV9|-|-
TGTGCCAGCAGCGTAGGACTAGGGCGCAATCAGCCCCAGCATTTT
CASSVGLGRNQPQHF
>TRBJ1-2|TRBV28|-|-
TGTGCCGCCGGACGGGGGGACTATGGCTACACCTTC
CAAGRGDYGYTF
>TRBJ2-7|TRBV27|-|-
TGTGCCAGCAGGGAAAGGGCACTTCACGAGCAGTACTTC
CASRERALHEQYF
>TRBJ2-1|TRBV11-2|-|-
TGTGCCAGCAGCGGGCGAACTAGGGGATACAATGAGCAGTTCTTC
CASSGRTRGYNEQFF
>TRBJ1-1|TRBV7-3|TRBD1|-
TGTGCCAGCAGCCCCAGGGGGCATTGGGCTGAAGCTTTCTTT
CASSPRGHWAEAFF
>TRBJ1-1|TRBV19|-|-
TGTGCCAGTAGTATAGCACAGAACACTGAAGCTTTCTTT
CASSIAQNTEAFF
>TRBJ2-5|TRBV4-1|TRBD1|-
TGCGCCAGCAGCCCTCTGGTTCGGACAGGGGAGCTTCAAGAGACCCAGTACTTC
CASSPLVRTGELQETQYF
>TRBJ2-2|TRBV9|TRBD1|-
TGTGCCAGCAGAGGTAAGGGACAGTCCAACACCGGGGAGCTGTTTTTT
CASRGKGQSNTGELFF
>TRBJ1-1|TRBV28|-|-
TGTGCCAGCACCCTCCCCGGCAGCAACACTGAAGCTTTCTTT
CASTLPGSNTEAFF
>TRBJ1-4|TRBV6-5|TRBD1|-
TGTGCCAGCAGGACGACAGGGTCTAATGAAAAACTGTTTTTT
CASRTTGSNEKLFF
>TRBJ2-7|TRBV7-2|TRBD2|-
TGTGCCAGCAGCGGTAGCGGGAGCTCCTACGAGCAGTACTTC
CASSGSGSSYEQYF
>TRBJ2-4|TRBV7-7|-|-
TGTGCCAGCAGCGCCAAGGGGCCGCGGAATCTAGCCAAAAACATTCAGTACTTC
CASSAKGPRNLAKNIQYF
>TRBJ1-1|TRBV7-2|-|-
TGTGCCAGCAGTAAGTTAGGACAAATGAACACTGAAGCTTTCTTT
CASSKLGQMNTEAFF
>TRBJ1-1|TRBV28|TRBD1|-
TGTGCCAGTCGAACAGGGGGCTTAGCTGAAGCTTTCTTT
CASRTGGLAEAFF
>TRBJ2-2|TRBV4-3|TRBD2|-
TGCGCCAGCAGCCAAGATAGAAGCGGGAGCGGGACCGGGGAGCTGTTTTTT
CASSQDRSGSGTGELFF
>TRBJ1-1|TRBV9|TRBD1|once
TGTGCCAGCAGCGTAGCAGGGATGGACAGGGCCACTGAAGCTTTCTTT
CASSVAGMDRATEAFF
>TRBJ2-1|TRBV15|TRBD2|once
TGTGCCACCAGCAGAGGGGACAGAGGTAGCGGGAGGTGGTACAATGAGCAGTTCTTC
CATSRGDRGSGRWYNEQFF
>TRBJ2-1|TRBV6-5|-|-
TGTGCCAGCAGTTACCGTGCTTACAATGAGCAGTTCTTC
CASSYRAYNEQFF
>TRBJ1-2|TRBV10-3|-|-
TGTGCCATCAGGCGCTATATATCGGACAGTTCCTATGGCTACACCTTC
CAIRRYISDSSYGYTF
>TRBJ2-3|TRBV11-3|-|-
TGTGCCAGCAGCTTAGGAGACAGGATTCACACAGATACGCAGTATTTT
CASSLGDRIHTDTQYF
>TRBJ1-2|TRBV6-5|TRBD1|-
TGTGCCAGCAGGCGACAGGGGGGCGGCTACACCTTC
CASRRQGGGYTF
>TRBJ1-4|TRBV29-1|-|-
TGCAGCGTTGAGGCAGGCGGGAGTGAAAAACTGTTTTTT
CSVEAGGSEKLFF
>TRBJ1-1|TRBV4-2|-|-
TGTGCCAGCAGCCAAGATCCAACCAGATCCACTGAAGCTTTCTTT
CASSQDPTRSTEAFF
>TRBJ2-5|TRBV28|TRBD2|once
TGTGCCAGCAGAACCGGGAGGCAAGAGACCCAGTACTTC
CASRTGRQETQYF
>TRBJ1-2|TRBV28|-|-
TGTGCCAGCGGGCCAAGGGGCGCGGGCTACACCTTC
CASGPRGAGYTF
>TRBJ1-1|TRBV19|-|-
TGTGCCAGTAGTATAACGGCACTGAACACTGAAGCTTTCTTT
CASSITALNTEAFF
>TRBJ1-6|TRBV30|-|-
TGTGCCTACGAGACGGGACCGGGCCATTCACCCCTCCACTTT
CAYETGPGHSPLHF
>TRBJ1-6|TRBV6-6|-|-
TGTGCCAGCACCGCCAGACAGCTGTCCTATAATTCACCCCTCCACTTT
CASTARQLSYNSPLHF
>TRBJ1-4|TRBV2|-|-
TGTGCCAGCAGTGAAGGGGGTTCAACTAATGAAAAACTGTTTTTT
CASSEGGSTNEKLFF
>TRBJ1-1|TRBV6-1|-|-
TGTGCCAGCAGTGAATCGCCGGGCCCGAACACTGAAGCTTTCTTT
CASSESPGPNTEAFF
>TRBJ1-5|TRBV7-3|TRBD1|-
TGTGCCAGCAGCTCGGACAGGGGGCATCAGCCCCAGCATTTT
CASSSDRGHQPQHF
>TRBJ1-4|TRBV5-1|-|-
TGCGCCAGCAGCTTGAGTCGCCGGGGCAGGAGTGAAAAACTGTTTTTT
CASSLSRRGRSEKLFF
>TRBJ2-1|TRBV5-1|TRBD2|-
TGCGCCAGCAGCCCAGGGACTAGCGGGATTATCAATGAGCAGTTCTTC
CASSPGTSGIINEQFF
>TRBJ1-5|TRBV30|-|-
TGTGCCTGGAGCCGGGGGGGAGCTAGCAATCAGCCCCAGCATTTT
CAWSRGGASNQPQHF
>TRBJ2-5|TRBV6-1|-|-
TGTGCCACCTCTTTTGGGGGGTCAGAGACCCAGTACTTC
CATSFGGSETQYF
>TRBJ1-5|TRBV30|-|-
TGTGCCTGGAGTGTGAAGCAGAACCACCAGCCCCAGCATTTT
CAWSVKQNHQPQHF
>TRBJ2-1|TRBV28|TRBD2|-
TGTGCCAGCACCCTCGGACTAGCGGGAGGATTTGAGCAGTTCTTC
CASTLGLAGGFEQFF
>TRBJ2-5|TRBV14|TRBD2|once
TGTGCCAGCAGCCAAGGAACTAGCGCCCTAGGGAGAGAGACCCAGTACTTC
CASSQGTSALGRETQYF
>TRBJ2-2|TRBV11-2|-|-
TGTGCCAGCAGCCTCCAACCCCAACAGGGTGCCGGGGAGCTGTTTTTT
CASSLQPQQGAGELFF
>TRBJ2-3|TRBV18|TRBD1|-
TGTGCCAGCTCACGGCGGGGACAGGGGAAGGATACGCAGTATTTT
CASSRRGQGKDTQYF
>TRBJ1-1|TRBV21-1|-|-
TGTGCCAGCAGCAACTCTCCCCTCCGGGACAGGGACGTTGAAGCTTTCTTT
CASSNSPLRDRDVEAFF
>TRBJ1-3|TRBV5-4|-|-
TGTGCCAGCAGCCGGGGAGGGGAGGACACCATATATTTT
CASSRGGEDTIYF
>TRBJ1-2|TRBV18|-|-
TGTGCCAGCTCACCTCAAGGACAGACCTTTGGTGGCTACACCTTC
CASSPQGQTFGGYTF
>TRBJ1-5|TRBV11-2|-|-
TGTGCCAGCAGCTTGCTAGGGGGCAATCAGCCCCAGCATTTT
CASSLLGGNQPQHF
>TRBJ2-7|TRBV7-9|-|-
TGTGCCAGCAGCCCCTCCCGTGGGATGGACGGCTCCTACGAGCAGTACTTC
CASSPSRGMDGSYEQYF
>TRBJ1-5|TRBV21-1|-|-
TGTGCCAGCACCCGCGATAAAGACAGAAGAGGCAGCCCCAGCATCCCGAAGAGGCAGCCCCAGCATTTT
CASTRDKDRRGSPSIPKRQPQHF
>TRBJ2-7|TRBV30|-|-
TGTGCCTGGAGTTCACGACTAGTATGGAGTGAGCAGTACTTC
CAWSSRLVWSEQYF
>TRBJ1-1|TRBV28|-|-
TGTGCCAGCAGTTTGCGCGTTCGGACTGAAGCTTTCTTT
CASSLRVRTEAFF
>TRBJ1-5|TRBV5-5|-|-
TGTGCCAGCAGCTTGGCTGGCACTGCCCAGCCCCAGCATTTT
CASSLAGTAQPQHF
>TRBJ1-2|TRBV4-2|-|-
TGTGCCAGCAGCCAAGAATCGGGGCTGCCCTATGGCTACACCTTC
CASSQESGLPYGYTF
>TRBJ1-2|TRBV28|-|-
TGTGCCAGCAAGGGTCCCGCGCGGGGGCTCTATGGCTACACCTTC
CASKGPARGLYGYTF
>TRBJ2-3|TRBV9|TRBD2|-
TGTGCCAGCAGCGTAGGTAGTTCGGGGGGAGGAAACACAGATACGCAGTATTTT
CASSVGSSGGGNTDTQYF
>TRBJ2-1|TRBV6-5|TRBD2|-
TGTGCCAGCAGTTTGGGGACTAGCGGGAGAAGGGAGCAGTTCTTC
CASSLGTSGRREQFF
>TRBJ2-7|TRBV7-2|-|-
TGTGCCAGCAGCCGCAGCGGCTCCTACGAGCAGTACTTC
CASSRSGSYEQYF
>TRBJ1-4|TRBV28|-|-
TGTGCCAGCAACCCTGTAGGGGGGAATGAAAAACTGTTTTTT
CASNPVGGNEKLFF